This T cell receptor (beta chain) is drawn from a study of T cells expressing NK-cell markers. Study-wide context: One of the eight sequenced donors was seronegative, whereas the other seven were HCMV-seropositive.

TCR beta libraries carry UMIs added by 5'RACE template switching. TCRdb re-called the 5' RACE reads and catalogs CDR3 proteins one per entry, DNA excluded. This sample's clone table lists roughly 450,000 distinct CDR3 sequences. CDR1 is MNHEY and CDR2 is SVGEGT in the germline V gene. This CDR3 is built from 15 residues. The sequence came from a woman aged 50 to 60 in good health. The material sequenced was blood T cells: a sorted CD56 or NKG2C T cell subset, CD4+ or CD8+ T cells, or bulk PBMC T cells (not recorded which). The chain uses TRBV6-2 or TRBV6-3 and TRBJ1-6. CDR3 residues: CASTELPSWDSPLHF.